A selection of T cell receptor beta chains follows, all from one sample in a study of cytomegalovirus exposure and HLA in healthy donors. The protocol was immunoSEQ multiplex PCR, while the TCRdb copy is restricted to in-frame clones and leaves out a portion. The sample gives some 220,000 clones, around 80% of which show up once; roughly 2.5% is in the top ten. Source material: PBMCs. These receptors originate from a woman aged 55 to 70 in good health and CMV-seropositive. The CDR3 runs from the conserved cysteine through the conserved F or W. The D gene is left open where the match is weak. Expanded clones are given a class, and other clones once, few, many or no size at all.

abundance	v_gene	d_gene	len	j_gene	CDR3aa	CDR3nt
.	TRBV5-5	.	14	TRBJ2-7	CASSLRVNSYEQYF	TGTGCCAGCAGCTTACGAGTGAACTCCTACGAGCAGTACTTC
few	TRBV29-1	TRBD1	12	TRBJ2-7	CSARQGDYEQYF	TGCAGCGCCCGACAGGGGGACTACGAGCAGTACTTC
few	TRBV4-3	.	14	TRBJ1-5	CASSQGEGTQPQHF	TGCGCCAGCAGCCAGGGGGAGGGCACCCAGCCCCAGCATTTT
.	TRBV5-1	.	13	TRBJ1-2	CASSLSQNYGYTF	TGCGCCAGCAGCTTGTCCCAGAACTATGGCTACACCTTC
.	TRBV7-9	.	14	TRBJ1-1	CASSPRGGTTEAFF	TGTGCCAGCAGCCCAAGGGGGGGGACCACTGAAGCTTTCTTT
.	TRBV5-1	TRBD1	16	TRBJ2-6	CASRDSTFSGANVLTF	TGCGCCAGCCGGGACAGCACATTCTCTGGGGCCAACGTCCTGACTTTC
.	TRBV6-5	.	15	TRBJ1-5	CASSPGTGGSQPQHF	TGTGCCAGCAGTCCCGGGACGGGGGGGAGTCAGCCCCAGCATTTT
few	TRBV6-5	TRBD1	14	TRBJ2-7	CASSRDRGAYEQYF	TGTGCCAGCAGCCGTGACAGGGGTGCCTACGAGCAGTACTTC
.	TRBV6-9	.	15	TRBJ2-2	CASPHDRPNTGELFF	TGTGCCAGCCCACATGACAGACCGAACACCGGGGAGCTGTTTTTT
once	TRBV18	.	16	TRBJ1-1	CASSPYANPMNTEAFF	TGTGCCAGCTCACCTTACGCGAACCCCATGAACACTGAAGCTTTCTTT
.	TRBV19	.	14	TRBJ2-5	CASSIDLQGGTQYF	TGTGCCAGTAGTATAGATCTGCAGGGTGGGACCCAGTACTTC
.	TRBV29-1	.	12	TRBJ1-1	CSPRAMNTEAFF	TGCAGCCCTCGAGCTATGAACACTGAAGCTTTCTTT
.	TRBV28	.	14	TRBJ1-5	CASSFGRNNQPQHF	TGTGCCAGCAGTTTTGGCAGGAACAATCAGCCCCAGCATTTT
.	TRBV7-2	.	15	TRBJ2-1	CASSQTGNSYNEQFF	TGTGCCAGCAGCCAGACAGGTAACTCCTACAATGAGCAGTTCTTC
.	TRBV5-6	.	16	TRBJ2-2	CASSYKLGGVTGELFF	TGTGCCAGCAGCTATAAGCTAGGCGGGGTCACCGGGGAGCTGTTTTTT
.	TRBV4-2	.	14	TRBJ2-7	CASSQETATYEQYF	TGTGCCAGCAGCCAAGAGACTGCAACCTACGAGCAGTACTTC
.	TRBV7-9	.	15	TRBJ1-3	CASSITGTPGNTIYF	TGTGCCAGCAGCATTACCGGGACACCTGGAAACACCATATATTTT
.	TRBV19	TRBD2	19	TRBJ2-2	CASIPPSSGRALGTGELFF	TGTGCCAGTATCCCCCCCTCTAGCGGGAGGGCATTGGGCACCGGGGAGCTGTTTTTT
.	TRBV5-1	.	14	TRBJ1-4	CASSLGGGNEKLFF	TGCGCCAGCAGCTTGGGCGGGGGGAATGAAAAACTGTTTTTT
.	TRBV4-2	TRBD2	16	TRBJ2-3	CASSQGLADSTDTQYF	TGTGCCAGCAGCCAAGGACTAGCGGATAGCACAGATACGCAGTATTTT
.	TRBV28	TRBD1	16	TRBJ1-4	CASSSLTGTDHEKLFF	TGTGCCAGCAGTTCACTAACCGGGACAGATCATGAAAAACTGTTTTTT